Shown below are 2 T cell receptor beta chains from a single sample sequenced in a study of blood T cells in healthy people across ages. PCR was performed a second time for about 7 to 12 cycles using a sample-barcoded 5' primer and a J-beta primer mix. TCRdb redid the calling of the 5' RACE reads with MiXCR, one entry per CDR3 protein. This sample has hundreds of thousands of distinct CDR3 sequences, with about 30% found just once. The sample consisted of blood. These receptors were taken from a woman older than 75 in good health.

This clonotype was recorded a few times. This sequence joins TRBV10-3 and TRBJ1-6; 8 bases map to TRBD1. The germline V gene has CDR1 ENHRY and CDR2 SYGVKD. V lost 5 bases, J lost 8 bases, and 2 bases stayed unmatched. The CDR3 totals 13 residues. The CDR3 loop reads CAISPGQDSPLHF. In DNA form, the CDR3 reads TGTGCCATCAGTCCGGGACAGGATTCACCCCTCCACTTT.

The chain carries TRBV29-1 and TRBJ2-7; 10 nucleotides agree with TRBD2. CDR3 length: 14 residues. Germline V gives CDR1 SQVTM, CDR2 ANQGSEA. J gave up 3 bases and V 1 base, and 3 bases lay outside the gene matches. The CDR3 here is CSVEGTSGSYEQYF. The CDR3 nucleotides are TGCAGCGTTGAAGGGACTAGCGGAAGCTACGAGCAGTACTTC.